This T cell receptor (beta chain) came from a study of T cells in Graves' hyperthyroidism and ophthalmopathy. Amplification targeted TCR beta CDR3 regions from RNA transcripts. During a first-round RT-PCR of the TCR CDR3, the HTBI primer set was used. Each CDR3 protein is one row after TCRdb ran MiXCR on the multiplex PCR reads. There are 300,000 to 450,000 distinct CDR3 sequences in the sample; approximately 13% occur only once, and approximately 9.9% lies in the top ten. CDR3 length: 15 residues. V trimming: 7 bases; J trimming: 10 bases; junction bases outside the gene matches: 13. CDR1 MNHNS and CDR2 SASEGT come from the germline V gene. This clonotype was seen only a few times.

What was sequenced was blood. V usage is TRBV6-1 and J usage is TRBJ1-6; 7 positions agree with TRBD1. The sequence derives from a woman in her sixties or seventies with Graves' hyperthyroidism. The CDR3 region has the DNA TGTGCCAGCATCCAAGAAAGACAGGGAAACTCACCCCTCCACTTT. Protein product: CASIQERQGNSPLHF.